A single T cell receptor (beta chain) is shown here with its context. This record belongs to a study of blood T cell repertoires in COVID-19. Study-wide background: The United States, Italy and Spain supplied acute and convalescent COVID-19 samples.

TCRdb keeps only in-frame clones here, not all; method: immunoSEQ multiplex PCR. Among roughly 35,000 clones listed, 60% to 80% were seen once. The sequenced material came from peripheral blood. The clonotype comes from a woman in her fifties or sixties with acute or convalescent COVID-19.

The CDR3 spells CASSQGARESLFF. For the CDR3, the DNA is TGTGCCAGCAGCCAAGGGGCCAGGGAAAGTCTGTTTTTT. This sequence joins TRBV3-1 (or the pseudogene TRBV3-2) and TRBJ1-4; perhaps TRBD1 as D (5 bases). CDR1 is LGHDT and CDR2 is YNNKEL in the germline V gene (reference sequence). CDR3 size: 13 residues. V was pared by 1 base and J by 14 bases, with 14 bases between.